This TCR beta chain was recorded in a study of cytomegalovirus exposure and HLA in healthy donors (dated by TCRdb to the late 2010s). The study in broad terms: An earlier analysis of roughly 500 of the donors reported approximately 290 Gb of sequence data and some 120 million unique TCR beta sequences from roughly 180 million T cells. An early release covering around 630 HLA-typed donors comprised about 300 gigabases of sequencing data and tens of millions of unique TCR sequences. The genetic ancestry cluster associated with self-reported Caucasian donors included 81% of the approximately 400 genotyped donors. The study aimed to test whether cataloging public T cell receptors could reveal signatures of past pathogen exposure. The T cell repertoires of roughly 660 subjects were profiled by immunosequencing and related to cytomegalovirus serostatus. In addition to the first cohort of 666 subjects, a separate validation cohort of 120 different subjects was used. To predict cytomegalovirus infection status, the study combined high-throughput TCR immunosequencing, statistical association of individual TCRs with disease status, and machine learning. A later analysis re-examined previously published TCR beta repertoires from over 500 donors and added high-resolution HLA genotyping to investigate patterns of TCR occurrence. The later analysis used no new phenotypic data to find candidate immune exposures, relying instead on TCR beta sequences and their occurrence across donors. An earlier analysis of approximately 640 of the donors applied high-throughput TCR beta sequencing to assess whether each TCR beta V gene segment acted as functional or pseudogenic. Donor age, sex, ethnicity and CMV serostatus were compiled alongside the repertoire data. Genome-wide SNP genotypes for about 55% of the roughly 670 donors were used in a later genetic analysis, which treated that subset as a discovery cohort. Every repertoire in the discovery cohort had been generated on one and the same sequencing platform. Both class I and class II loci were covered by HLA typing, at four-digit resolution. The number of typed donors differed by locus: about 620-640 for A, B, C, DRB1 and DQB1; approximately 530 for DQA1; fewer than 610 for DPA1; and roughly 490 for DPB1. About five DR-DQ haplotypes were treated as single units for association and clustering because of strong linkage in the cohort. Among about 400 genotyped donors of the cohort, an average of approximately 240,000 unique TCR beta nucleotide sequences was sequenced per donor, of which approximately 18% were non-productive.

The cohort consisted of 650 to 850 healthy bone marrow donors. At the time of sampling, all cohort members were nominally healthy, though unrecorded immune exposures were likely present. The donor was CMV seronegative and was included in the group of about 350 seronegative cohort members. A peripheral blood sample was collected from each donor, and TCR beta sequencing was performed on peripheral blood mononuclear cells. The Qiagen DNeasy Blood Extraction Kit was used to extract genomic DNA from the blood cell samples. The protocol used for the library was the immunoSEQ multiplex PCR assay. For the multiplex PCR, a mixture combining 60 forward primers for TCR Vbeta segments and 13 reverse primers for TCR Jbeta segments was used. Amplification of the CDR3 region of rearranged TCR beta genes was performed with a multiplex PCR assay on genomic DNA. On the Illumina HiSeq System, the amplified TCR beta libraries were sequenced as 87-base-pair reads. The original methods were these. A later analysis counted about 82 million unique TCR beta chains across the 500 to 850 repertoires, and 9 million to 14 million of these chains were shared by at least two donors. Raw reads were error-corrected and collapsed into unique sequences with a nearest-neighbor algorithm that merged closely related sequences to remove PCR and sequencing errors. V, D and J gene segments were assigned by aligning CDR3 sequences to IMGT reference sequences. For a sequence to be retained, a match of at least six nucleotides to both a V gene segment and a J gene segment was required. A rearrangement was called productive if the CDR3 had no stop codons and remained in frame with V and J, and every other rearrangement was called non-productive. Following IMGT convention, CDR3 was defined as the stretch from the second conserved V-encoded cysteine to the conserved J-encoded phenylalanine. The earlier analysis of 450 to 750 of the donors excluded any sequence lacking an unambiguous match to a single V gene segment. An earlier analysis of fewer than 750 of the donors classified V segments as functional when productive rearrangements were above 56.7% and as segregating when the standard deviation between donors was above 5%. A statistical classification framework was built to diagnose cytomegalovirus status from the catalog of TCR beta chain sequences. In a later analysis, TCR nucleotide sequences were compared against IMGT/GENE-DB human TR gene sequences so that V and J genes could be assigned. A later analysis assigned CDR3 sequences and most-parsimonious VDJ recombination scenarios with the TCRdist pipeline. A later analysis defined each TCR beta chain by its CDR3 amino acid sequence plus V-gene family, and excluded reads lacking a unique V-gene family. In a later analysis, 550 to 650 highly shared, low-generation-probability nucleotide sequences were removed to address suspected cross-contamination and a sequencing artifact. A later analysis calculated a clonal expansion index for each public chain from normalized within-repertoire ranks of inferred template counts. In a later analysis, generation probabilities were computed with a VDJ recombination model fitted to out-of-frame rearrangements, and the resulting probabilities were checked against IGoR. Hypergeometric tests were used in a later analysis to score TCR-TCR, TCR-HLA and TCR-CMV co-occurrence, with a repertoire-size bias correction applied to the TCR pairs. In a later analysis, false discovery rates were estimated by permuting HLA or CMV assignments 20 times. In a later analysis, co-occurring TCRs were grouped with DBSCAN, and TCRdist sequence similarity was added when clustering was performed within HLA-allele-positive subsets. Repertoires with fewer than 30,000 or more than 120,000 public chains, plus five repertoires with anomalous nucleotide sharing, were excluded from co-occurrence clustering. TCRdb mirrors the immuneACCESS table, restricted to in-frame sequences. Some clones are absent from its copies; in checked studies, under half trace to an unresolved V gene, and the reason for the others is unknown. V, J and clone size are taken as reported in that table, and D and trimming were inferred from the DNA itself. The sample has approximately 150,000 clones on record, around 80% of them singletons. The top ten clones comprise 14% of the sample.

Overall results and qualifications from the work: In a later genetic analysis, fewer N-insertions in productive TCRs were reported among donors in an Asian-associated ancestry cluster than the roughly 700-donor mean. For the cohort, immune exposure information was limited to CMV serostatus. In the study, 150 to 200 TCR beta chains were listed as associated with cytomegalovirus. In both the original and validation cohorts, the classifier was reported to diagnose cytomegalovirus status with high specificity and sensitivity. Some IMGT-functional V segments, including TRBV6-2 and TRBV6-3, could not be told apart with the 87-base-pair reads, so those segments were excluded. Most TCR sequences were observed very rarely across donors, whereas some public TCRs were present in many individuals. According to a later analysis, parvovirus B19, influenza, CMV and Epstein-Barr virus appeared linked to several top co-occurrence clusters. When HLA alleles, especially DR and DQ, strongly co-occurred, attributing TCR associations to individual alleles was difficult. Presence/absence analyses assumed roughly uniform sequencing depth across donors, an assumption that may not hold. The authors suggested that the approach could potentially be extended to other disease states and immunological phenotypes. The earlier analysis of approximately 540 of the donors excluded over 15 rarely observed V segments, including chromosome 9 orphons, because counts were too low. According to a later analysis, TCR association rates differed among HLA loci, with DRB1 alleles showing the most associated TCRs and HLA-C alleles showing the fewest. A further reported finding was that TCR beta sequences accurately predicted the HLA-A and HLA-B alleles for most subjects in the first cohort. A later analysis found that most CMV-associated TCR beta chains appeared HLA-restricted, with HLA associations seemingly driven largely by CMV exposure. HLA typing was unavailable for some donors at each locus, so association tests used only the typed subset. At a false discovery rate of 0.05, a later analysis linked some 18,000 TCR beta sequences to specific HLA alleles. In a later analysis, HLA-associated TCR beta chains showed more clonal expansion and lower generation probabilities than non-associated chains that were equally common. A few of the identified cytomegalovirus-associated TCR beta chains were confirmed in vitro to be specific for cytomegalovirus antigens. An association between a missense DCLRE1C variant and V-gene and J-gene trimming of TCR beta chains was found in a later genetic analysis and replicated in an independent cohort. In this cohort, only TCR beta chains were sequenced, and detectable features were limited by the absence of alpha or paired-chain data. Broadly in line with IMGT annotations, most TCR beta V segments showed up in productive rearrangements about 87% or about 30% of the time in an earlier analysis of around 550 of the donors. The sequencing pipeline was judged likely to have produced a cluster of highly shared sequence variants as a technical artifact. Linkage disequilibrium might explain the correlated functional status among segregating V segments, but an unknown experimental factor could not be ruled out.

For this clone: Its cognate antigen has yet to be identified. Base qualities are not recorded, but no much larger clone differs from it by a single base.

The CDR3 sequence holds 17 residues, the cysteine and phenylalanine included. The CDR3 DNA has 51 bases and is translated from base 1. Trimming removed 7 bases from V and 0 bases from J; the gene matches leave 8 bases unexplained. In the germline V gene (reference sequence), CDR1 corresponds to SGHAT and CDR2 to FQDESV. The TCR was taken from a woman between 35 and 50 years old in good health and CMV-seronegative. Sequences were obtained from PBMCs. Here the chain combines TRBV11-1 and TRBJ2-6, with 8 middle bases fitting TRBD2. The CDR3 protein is CASTPGGSSSGANVLTF. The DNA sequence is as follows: TGTGCCAGCACCCCGGGGGGGTCTTCCTCTGGGGCCAACGTCCTGACTTTC.